This T cell receptor (beta chain) comes out of a study of blood T cell repertoires in COVID-19. Study overall: From the United States, Italy and Spain came samples of acute and convalescent COVID-19.

This clone has just one count. In the source study's methods: Amplifying reference gene primers gave estimates of nucleated cell counts. The data were produced by immunoSEQ multiplex PCR, yet TCRdb's version contains in-frame clones alone and is incomplete. That table gives V, J and clone size, and the DNA gave D and trimming. The sample shows some 340,000 clones, 90% of them seen only once. This clonotype was obtained from a woman younger than 45 who had been exposed to COVID-19. Material for sequencing was PBMCs or T cells enriched from blood (not recorded which).

The CDR3 DNA reads TGTGCCAGCAGTTACCTAGACCGCGCAGATACGCAGTATTTT. Residues: CASSYLDRADTQYF. This chain links TRBV6-5 with TRBJ2-3; D uncertain. The CDR3 is 14 amino acids. Germline V lookup: CDR1 MNHEY, CDR2 SVGAGI. Trimming shortened V by 2 bases and J by 4 bases, and 10 bases separated the two germline ends.